These 18 T cell receptor beta chains originate from one sample sequenced in a study of shared clonotypes between healthy human individuals. Assay used: immunoSEQ multiplex PCR; TCRdb lists only in-frame clones, some missing. The repertoire includes 800,000 or so clones, approximately 97% of them detected once, and 0.2% to 0.25% sits in the top ten. As defined, naive CD8 cells were CD45RO-negative and positively selected for CCR7, with terminally differentiated effector memory CD45RA+ cells excluded. Material: naive CD8+ T cells sorted from blood. Receptor source: a man aged 25-45 years in good health.

V is TRBV10-3 and J is TRBJ1-2; D ambiguous. Germline loops: CDR1 ENHRY, CDR2 SYGVKD. The CDR3 consists of 13 residues. With 3 bases removed from V and 4 bases from J, the gap between germline ends came to 9 bases. The CDR3 coding sequence is TGTGCCATCAGTGAAGGGTATGGCTATGGCTACACCTTC. Translation: CAISEGYGYGYTF.

A few counts support this clone. This specimen includes other DNA sequences encoding the same CDR3. This chain links TRBV27 with TRBJ2-5, with TRBD2 as a possible D gene (6 bases). CDR3 length equals 14 residues. The germline gives CDR1 MNHEY, CDR2 SMNVEV (reference sequence). Trimming removed 1 base at V and 4 bases at J, with 10 bases between. CDR3 nucleotide sequence: TGTGCCAGCAGTTTATTGGGGGGTGGAGAGACCCAGTACTTC. This codes for CASSLLGGGETQYF.

V usage is TRBV5-4 and J usage is TRBJ2-7; 12 bases agree with TRBD2. In germline, CDR1 is SGHNT, CDR2 YYREEE (reference sequence). The CDR3 length is 18 residues. V lost 6 bases to trimming and J lost 1 base; unmatched junction nucleotides: 14. CDR3 in DNA: TGTGCCAGCACTTCGGCGCTAGCGGGAGGGGCCTCTTCCTACGAGCAGTACTTC. Translating gives CASTSALAGGASSYEQYF. Full variable domain (outside the CDR3, taken from reference TRBV5-4 and TRBJ2-7): ETGVTQSPTHLIKTRGQQVTLRCSSQSGHNTVSWYQQALGQGPQFIFQYYREEENGRGNFPPRFSGLQFPNYSSELNVNALELDDSALYLCASTSALAGGASSYEQYFGPGTRLTVT.

The chain recombines TRBV9 with TRBJ2-7; 9 positions match TRBD2. Looked up from germline, CDR1 is SGDLS and CDR2 is YYNGEE. With 2 bases clipped from V and 4 bases from J, the junction kept 13 bases outside the gene matches. The CDR3 extends over 17 amino acids. Here the CDR3 reads CASSVSVGVAGVYEQYF. Here the CDR3 DNA reads TGTGCCAGCAGCGTTTCCGTGGGGGTAGCGGGAGTATACGAGCAGTACTTC.

CDR3 protein: CASSLSGVGGTDTQYF. DNA for the CDR3: TGTGCCAGCAGTTTATCAGGGGTGGGTGGCACAGATACGCAGTATTTT. The chain has TRBV27 and TRBJ2-3, with a weak D call TRBD1 (5 bases). The CDR3 runs to 16 residues. Trimming pared 0 bases from V and 1 base from J, leaving 11 bases between. In germline, CDR1 is MNHEY, CDR2 SMNVEV (reference sequence).

The rearrangement joins TRBV28 to TRBJ2-7; no firm D call. Germline assignment: CDR1 MDHEN and CDR2 SYDVKM. The CDR3 consists of 13 residues. V was pared by 6 bases and J by 7 bases, with 16 bases between. The CDR3 is CASSLLWAGEQYF. As DNA, the CDR3 is TGTGCCAGCAGCCTTCTTTGGGCTGGTGAGCAGTACTTC.

This chain links TRBV2 with TRBJ1-2, with D hard to call. Germline V lookup: CDR1 SNHLY, CDR2 FYNNEI. This CDR3 is built from 12 residues. V lost 11 bases, J lost 0 bases, and 10 bases lay in between. CDR3 amino acids: CAGAGANYGYTF. DNA for the CDR3: TGTGCCGGCGCGGGAGCTAACTATGGCTACACCTTC.

The chain carries TRBV9 and TRBJ2-7; D is perhaps TRBD2 (6 bases). The ends were cut back, 4 bases at V and 6 bases at J, with 26 bases in the middle. This CDR3 is 17 amino acids long. Germline CDR1 reads SGDLS; CDR2 reads YYNGEE. CDR3 nucleotides: TGTGCCAGCAGCCCCTCCCCTCTGGACACTCGAGCGGGCGAGCAGTACTTC. Amino acid sequence: CASSPSPLDTRAGEQYF.

DNA for the CDR3: TGTGCCAGCTCACCACTCGTCACCTTCAATGAGCAGTTCTTC. It codes for CASSPLVTFNEQFF. V usage is TRBV18 and J usage is TRBJ2-1; no firm D call. Trimming removed 1 base from V and 6 bases from J, with 10 bases in between. The CDR3 sequence is 14 residues long. Germline values: CDR1 KGHSH, CDR2 LQKENI.

Regarding this clone: At one end the junction does not follow the germline gene, possibly because of a read error. The gene calls are TRBV7-7 and TRBJ2-5, with a possible D match to TRBD2 (5 bases). The germline CDR1 and CDR2 sequences are SSHAT and FNYEAQ (reference sequence). This CDR3 region has 16 residues. CDR3 sequence reads: CASSGPSKLHQETQYF. The DNA of the CDR3 is TGTGCTAGCAGCGGCCCATCGAAATTACACCAAGAGACCCAGTACTTC. Filled out from reference TRBV7-7 and TRBJ2-5, the complete variable domain reads GAGVSQSPRYKVTKRGQDVTLRCDPISSHATLYWYQQALGQGPEFLTYFNYEAQPDKSGLPSDRFSAERPEGSISTLTIQRTEQRDSAMYRCASSGPSKLHQETQYFGPGTRLLVL.

The V and J genes are TRBV7-9 and TRBJ2-3, with D perhaps TRBD2 (5 bases). The V end lost 8 bases, the J end lost 1 base, and 10 bases lay between the germline ends. The CDR3 spans 13 residues. CDR1 SEHNR and CDR2 FQNEAQ come from the germline V gene (reference sequence). The CDR3 is CASGIGGTDTQYF. CDR3 in DNA: TGTGCCAGCGGCATCGGGGGCACAGATACGCAGTATTTT.

The V gene is TRBV7-9, the J gene TRBJ2-5, with 15 bases aligning to TRBD2. J lost 4 bases, V lost 5 bases, and 11 bases had no gene match. Germline loops: CDR1 SEHNR, CDR2 FQNEAQ (reference sequence). This CDR3 comprises 18 residues. The CDR3 protein is CASSLRTSGRAYSETQYF. The DNA for the CDR3 is TGTGCCAGCAGCCTTAGGACTAGCGGGAGGGCCTATTCAGAGACCCAGTACTTC.

This sequence joins TRBV28 and TRBJ2-4; the D gene could be TRBD1 or TRBD2 (5 bases each). Trimming removed 6 bases from V and 7 bases from J, with 13 bases in between. Germline V gene lookup returns CDR1 MDHEN and CDR2 SYDVKM. The CDR3 contains 13 residues. The CDR3 sequence is CASRSPEGNIQYF. DNA of the CDR3: TGTGCCAGCAGATCCCCTGAGGGGAACATTCAGTACTTC. Together with reference TRBV28 and TRBJ2-4, the CDR3 gives the full variable domain: DVKVTQSSRYLVKRTGEKVFLECVQDMDHENMFWYRQDPGLGLRLIYFSYDVKMKEKGDIPEGYSVSREKKERFSLILESASTNQTSMYLCASRSPEGNIQYFGAGTRLSVL.

The chain uses TRBV5-4 and TRBJ2-5; D call uncertain. The germline V and J ends were trimmed by 0 bases and 5 bases, with 20 bases remaining between them. CDR3 length: 17 amino acids. Per germline, CDR1 SGHNT and CDR2 YYREEE (reference sequence). In DNA, the CDR3 is TGTGCCAGCAGCTTGGAAAACGGGCAACTACTGGGGGAGACCCAGTACTTC. Residues: CASSLENGQLLGETQYF.

The rearrangement uses TRBV27 and TRBJ2-7; 9 nucleotides align to TRBD2. Germline V gives CDR1 MNHEY, CDR2 SMNVEV (reference sequence). With 5 bases clipped from V and 6 bases from J, the junction kept 14 bases outside the gene matches. CDR3 length: 16 amino acids. The CDR3 here is CASSPDSLREGREQYF. DNA of the CDR3: TGTGCCAGCAGTCCCGACTCGTTGCGGGAGGGCCGCGAGCAGTACTTC.

V and J are TRBV7-8 and TRBJ2-2; D unclear. CDR1 is SGHVS, CDR2 FQNEAQ, per germline. Trimming removed 1 base from V and 2 bases from J, with 8 bases in between. This CDR3 is 15 amino acids long. CDR3 nucleotide sequence: TGTGCCAGCAGCTTAGAGGCAGGAAACACCGGGGAGCTGTTTTTT. Amino acid sequence: CASSLEAGNTGELFF.

V is TRBV2 and J is TRBJ2-2, with unresolved D. Germline CDR1 SNHLY, CDR2 FYNNEI. V was pared by 5 bases and J by 0 bases, with 10 bases between. CDR3 length: 15 amino acids. The CDR3 region has the DNA TGTGCCAGCAGTCAATACAGAGCGAACACCGGGGAGCTGTTTTTT. It is translated as CASSQYRANTGELFF.

The gene calls are TRBV27 and TRBJ2-7; 9 bases fit TRBD1. CDR1 and CDR2 from the germline V gene are MNHEY and SMNVEV (reference sequence). J lost 1 base, V lost 5 bases, and 3 bases had no gene match. The CDR3 runs to 14 residues. The CDR3 loop reads CASSIGTGSYEQYF. CDR3 coding DNA: TGTGCCAGCAGTATCGGGACAGGGTCCTACGAGCAGTACTTC.